Below, 2 T cell receptor beta chains from the same sample are listed, as sequenced in a study of T cell responses to AZD1222 COVID-19 vaccine. Profiling relied on immunoSEQ multiplex PCR, and the TCRdb table lists in-frame clones only, not all of them. The data show 160,000 or so clones, 88% seen once. This specimen was peripheral blood, taken on day 0 of AZD1222 vaccination. The receptor set was obtained from an adult in good health.

The V gene is TRBV5-1, the J gene TRBJ1-1; D is unresolved. Trimming took off 4 bases at V and 1 base at J, with 17 bases between the two ends. Germline CDR1 reads SGHRS; CDR2 reads YFSETQ. The CDR3 covers 16 residues. The CDR3 DNA follows: TGCGCCAGCAGCCTGGGCCCTCTCTTGGGGAACACTGAAGCTTTCTTT. Its translation: CASSLGPLLGNTEAFF. Full variable domain (outside the CDR3, taken from reference TRBV5-1 and TRBJ1-1): KAGVTQTPRYLIKTRGQQVTLSCSPISGHRSVSWYQQTPGQGLQFLFEYFSETQRNKGNFPGRFSGRQFSNSRSEMNVSTLELGDSALYLCASSLGPLLGNTEAFFGQGTRLTVV.

The rearrangement uses TRBV9 and TRBJ2-7; 10 nucleotides align to TRBD2. V was clipped by 0 bases and J by 6 bases; unmatched bases: 6. The CDR3 is made up of 15 amino acids. The germline gives CDR1 SGDLS, CDR2 YYNGEE. The CDR3 nucleotides read TGTGCCAGCAGCGTAGCGGGTATAGCGGGAGGCGAGCAGTACTTC. Protein sequence: CASSVAGIAGGEQYF.